The sequence of this TCR beta chain was determined in a study of cytomegalovirus exposure and HLA in healthy donors. Study-level findings and limits: High specificity and sensitivity for cytomegalovirus status were reported for the classifier. In the roughly 120 validation repertoires, around 95% of cluster scores exceeded 0, per a later analysis. The authors enumerated roughly 160 TCR beta chains as linked to cytomegalovirus.

Looked up from germline, CDR1 is MNHNS and CDR2 is SASEGT. With 7 bases clipped from V and 4 bases from J, the junction kept 5 bases outside the gene matches. The CDR3 is 13 residues long. The method was immunoSEQ multiplex PCR; TCRdb's version includes in-frame clones alone and lacks a portion of them. The sample has some 210,000 clones; less than 90% are singletons. Points on this clone: Antigen specificity is unknown.

Source material: PBMCs. V gene TRBV6-1 combines with J gene TRBJ1-1, with 8 nucleotides matching TRBD1. The TCR comes from a woman younger than 30 in good health and CMV-seronegative. The CDR3 nucleotides read TGTGCCAGCACTCAGGGGGCAGGCACTGAAGCTTTCTTT. This sequence encodes CASTQGAGTEAFF.